This entry lists 26 T cell receptor beta chains sequenced from one sample in a study of T cell responses to AZD1222 COVID-19 vaccine (TCRdb year 2021). The library was made by the immunoSEQ multiplex PCR assay. TCRdb retrieved this table from immuneACCESS and kept in-frame rearrangements only. Not all clones are present; in checked studies, unresolved V genes account for under half, and no reason is known for the remainder. The sample yields about 130,000 clones; roughly 93% were counted once. The ten largest clonotypes hold 1% to 1.4% of the sample. The time point label on this specimen signifies: about 28 days (+/-7) after the second vaccine dose. The sample in question was peripheral blood, obtained 28 days after the second AZD1222 dose. These receptors were taken from an adult who received the AZD1222 COVID-19 vaccine.

This chain links TRBV9 with TRBJ2-3, with a weak D call TRBD2 (6 bases). This CDR3 comprises 14 residues. Trimming shortened V by 0 bases and J by 7 bases, and 12 bases separated the two germline ends. Germline V gives CDR1 SGDLS, CDR2 YYNGEE. This CDR3 is CASSVGGLTNTQYF. CDR3 in DNA: TGTGCCAGCAGCGTAGGGGGACTCACTAATACGCAGTATTTT.

This clone was observed a few times. The rearrangement joins TRBV30 to TRBJ1-2, with 7 nucleotides matching TRBD1. J gave up 1 base and V 4 bases, and 9 bases lay outside the gene matches. This CDR3 is built from 15 residues. Looked up from germline, CDR1 is GTSNPN and CDR2 is SVGIG (reference sequence). The CDR3 region is CAWNPPDRYNYGYTF. The CDR3 region has the DNA TGTGCCTGGAACCCCCCGGACAGGTATAACTATGGCTACACCTTC.

J is TRBJ1-2 and V is TRBV28; D might be TRBD1 (5 bases). The CDR3 contains 12 residues. The V gene's germline CDR1 is MDHEN and CDR2 SYDVKM. Trimming stripped 10 bases from V and 4 bases from J, with 13 bases between. CDR3 DNA: TGTGCCACCCCGGGACTTCTCTATGGCTACACCTTC. Encoded protein: CATPGLLYGYTF.

The chain carries TRBV2 and TRBJ2-1; D remains ambiguous. The ends were cut back, 8 bases at V and 6 bases at J, with 17 bases in the middle. Germline V gene sequence: CDR1 SNHLY, CDR2 FYNNEI. This CDR3 has 14 residues. CDR3 bases: TGTGCCAGCGCACTCCCCCAAGGCTCCAATGAGCAGTTCTTC. Protein product: CASALPQGSNEQFF.

The rearrangement links TRBV30 to TRBJ1-2, with D maybe TRBD1 (6 bases). V was cut by 4 bases and J by 5 bases, with 20 bases left in between. The length of the CDR3 is 15 residues. CDR1 and CDR2 (germline): GTSNPN, SVGIG (reference sequence). In DNA, the CDR3 is TGTGCCTGGACTGCGGACAGCCGATCCCCATATGGCTACACCTTC. It encodes CAWTADSRSPYGYTF.

The chain recombines TRBV12-1 with TRBJ2-3; the D call TRBD2 from the table was never checked on the DNA. TRBV12-1 represents a pseudogene. This CDR3 is built from 17 residues. CDR3 region: CASSFRRGARLPDTQYF. DNA for the CDR3: TGTGCCAGCAGCTTTCGACGGGGGGCGCGTCTCCCAGATACGCAGTATTTT.

This sequence joins TRBV3-1 (or the pseudogene TRBV3-2) and TRBJ2-7, with D unclear. CDR1 is LGHDT, CDR2 YNNKEL, per germline (reference sequence). Trimming took 4 bases from V and 2 from J, leaving 15 bases between them. The CDR3 length is 15 residues. The CDR3 here is CASSRTQTVTYEQYF. The CDR3 region has the DNA TGTGCCAGCAGCCGCACACAGACTGTTACCTACGAGCAGTACTTC.

The chain is built from TRBV7-3 and TRBJ1-1; the D gene is possibly TRBD1 (6 bases). V lost 5 bases and J lost 1, with 11 bases in between. CDR1 is SGHTA, CDR2 FQGTGA, per germline. This CDR3 spans 14 amino acids. The CDR3 sequence is CASSRTESNTEAFF. In DNA form, the CDR3 reads TGTGCCAGCAGCCGGACAGAATCGAACACTGAAGCTTTCTTT. The full variable domain, rest sourced from reference TRBV7-3 and TRBJ1-1, is GAGVSQTPSNKVTEKGKYVELRCDPISGHTALYWYRQSLGQGPEFLIYFQGTGAADDSGLPNDRFFAVRPEGSVSTLKIQRTERGDSAVYLCASSRTESNTEAFFGQGTRLTVV.

This chain joins TRBV27 and TRBJ1-2; 7 positions agree with TRBD1. Germline lookup yields CDR1 MNHEY and CDR2 SMNVEV (reference sequence). Losses at the gene ends were 4 bases for V and 1 base for J; bases not matched to a gene: 6. This CDR3 spans 15 amino acids. This chain's CDR3 is CASSSRDSVNYGYTF. In DNA form, the CDR3 reads TGTGCCAGCAGTTCCCGGGACAGCGTTAACTATGGCTACACCTTC.

This sequence joins TRBV27 and TRBJ1-3; no reliable D call. V gave up 0 bases and J gave up 0 bases, with 6 bases separating them. Per germline, CDR1 MNHEY and CDR2 SMNVEV (reference sequence). This CDR3 is built from 15 residues. The CDR3 here is CASSLSRHSGNTIYF. CDR3 in DNA: TGTGCCAGCAGTTTATCTCGGCACTCTGGAAACACCATATATTTT.

The chain is built from TRBV5-1 and TRBJ1-1; D is undetermined. The germline V gene has CDR1 SGHRS and CDR2 YFSETQ. The V end was cut by 4 bases, the J end by 0 bases, with 13 bases between. The CDR3 is made up of 15 amino acids. The CDR3, as DNA: TGCGCCAGCAGCCTACGAACAGTGATGAACACTGAAGCTTTCTTT. Its protein is CASSLRTVMNTEAFF.

This clone has only a few counts. The V gene is TRBV19, the J gene TRBJ1-1; maybe TRBD1 (5 bases). V lost 3 bases, J lost 1 base, and 9 bases lay in between. The CDR3 runs to 14 residues. Germline V lookup: CDR1 LNHDA, CDR2 SQIVND (reference sequence). CDR3 coding DNA: TGTGCCAGTAGTATTTTTACAGGGAACACTGAAGCTTTCTTT. Amino acids: CASSIFTGNTEAFF.

The V call is TRBV6-1, the J call TRBJ2-7; maybe TRBD1 (6 bases). In germline, CDR1 is MNHNS, CDR2 SASEGT. Between the trimmed V and J ends, which lost 3 bases and 5 bases, there was a span of 20 bases. The CDR3 length is 16 residues. This chain's CDR3 is CASSEYHHGTKNEQYF. In nucleotides, the CDR3 is TGTGCCAGCAGTGAGTATCATCACGGGACAAAAAACGAGCAGTACTTC.

This chain links TRBV6-5 with TRBJ2-3; D possibly corresponds to TRBD1 (6 bases). The germline gives CDR1 MNHEY, CDR2 SVGAGI. V was trimmed by 5 bases and J by 7 bases, leaving 10 bases between them. CDR3 length equals 12 residues. CDR3 protein: CASSRQVNTQYF. The CDR3 DNA sequence: TGTGCCAGCAGTCGACAGGTAAATACGCAGTATTTT.

The chain uses TRBV10-2 and TRBJ2-1; D call uncertain. This CDR3 is 14 amino acids long. Germline lookup yields CDR1 WSHSY and CDR2 SAAADI. Trimming removed 4 bases from V and 1 base from J, with 8 bases in between. This chain's CDR3 is CASSVAGSYNEQFF. CDR3 in DNA: TGCGCCAGCAGTGTGGCAGGTTCCTACAATGAGCAGTTCTTC.

The chain has TRBV2 and TRBJ1-1; no definite D call. The CDR3 spans 12 residues. Trimming left V 5 bases short and J 5 bases short, with 9 bases between. Germline V CDR1 and CDR2: SNHLY, FYNNEI. The CDR3 coding sequence is TGTGCCAGCAGTTGGACGGGTACTGAAGCTTTCTTT. Amino acids: CASSWTGTEAFF.

The rearrangement joins TRBV2 to TRBJ2-3; a weak D match, TRBD1 (5 bases). Germline V gene data show CDR1 as SNHLY and CDR2 as FYNNEI. The CDR3 is made up of 14 amino acids. With 8 bases removed from V and 1 base from J, the gap between germline ends came to 13 bases. Written as DNA, the CDR3 is TGTGCCAGCGCAGACAGAGCTCGCACAGATACGCAGTATTTT. It translates to CASADRARTDTQYF.

The gene calls are TRBV19 and TRBJ2-1, with D hard to call. The ends were cut back, 3 bases at V and 0 bases at J, with 9 bases in the middle. Germline V lookup: CDR1 LNHDA, CDR2 SQIVND (reference sequence). This CDR3 region has 15 residues. CDR3 residues: CASSIEAHSYNEQFF. In nucleotides, the CDR3 is TGTGCCAGTAGTATTGAGGCGCACTCCTACAATGAGCAGTTCTTC.

The chain has TRBV20-1 and TRBJ1-4; D ambiguous. Germline assignment: CDR1 DFQATT and CDR2 SNEGSKA (reference sequence). Trimming cost V 6 bases and J 8 bases, with 10 bases left between them. CDR3 length: 11 amino acids. Here the CDR3 DNA reads TGCAGTGCCGCTATTGTGGAAAAACTGTTTTTT. Its protein is CSAAIVEKLFF.

The chain couples TRBV7-9 to TRBJ2-1, with 11 bases identical to TRBD2. The V and J ends lost 3 bases and 5 bases, in that order; junction bases with no gene match: 6. The germline V gene encodes CDR1 SEHNR and CDR2 FQNEAQ (reference sequence). This CDR3 is 16 amino acids long. CDR3 protein: CASSFWTSGRDNEQFF. The DNA of the CDR3 is TGTGCCAGCAGCTTTTGGACTAGCGGGCGCGACAATGAGCAGTTCTTC.

The rearrangement joins TRBV9 to TRBJ2-1, with a tentative D call TRBD2 (6 bases). V lost 3 bases and J lost 9, with 19 bases in between. CDR1 is SGDLS, CDR2 YYNGEE, per germline. There are 15 residues in the CDR3. The CDR3 region is CASSAEGPPRSEQFF. CDR3 nucleotide sequence: TGTGCCAGCAGCGCGGAGGGACCTCCCCGCAGTGAGCAGTTCTTC.

The J gene is TRBJ1-1, the V gene TRBV6-5; D gene unclear. CDR3 length: 14 amino acids. Between the trimmed V and J ends, which lost 2 bases and 4 bases, there was a span of 11 bases. From germline, CDR1 is MNHEY and CDR2 SVGAGI. The CDR3 region is CASSYQVTVTEAFF. CDR3 coding DNA: TGTGCCAGCAGTTACCAAGTGACGGTCACTGAAGCTTTCTTT.

This chain joins TRBV28 and TRBJ1-4, with a tentative D call TRBD1 (5 bases). The CDR3 is made up of 16 amino acids. Looked up from germline, CDR1 is MDHEN and CDR2 is SYDVKM. V was trimmed by 5 bases and J by 0 bases, leaving 13 bases between them. The CDR3 region has the DNA TGTGCCAGCAGTCCCGAGGGGTCAGCAACTAATGAAAAACTGTTTTTT. Amino acid sequence: CASSPEGSATNEKLFF.

This chain connects TRBV5-1 to TRBJ1-4, with 7 bases lining up with TRBD1. The J segment lost 0 bases and the V segment lost 0 bases, leaving 5 bases of the junction unmatched. The CDR3 spans 17 residues. CDR1 is SGHRS and CDR2 is YFSETQ in the germline V gene. The CDR3 nucleotides read TGCGCCAGCAGCTTGGTGGGGACAGCTGCAACTAATGAAAAACTGTTTTTT. It encodes CASSLVGTAATNEKLFF.

The chain recombines TRBV29-1 with TRBJ2-2; maybe TRBD1 (7 bases). Trimming cost V 6 bases and J 4 bases, with 15 bases left between them. Per the germline V gene, CDR1 is SQVTM and CDR2 is ANQGSEA. The CDR3 is made up of 14 amino acids. The DNA for the CDR3 is TGCAGCGTCGGAGGGGACAGACTCACCGGGGAGCTGTTTTTT. Its translation is CSVGGDRLTGELFF.

The rearrangement uses TRBV11-2 and TRBJ2-1, with 8 bases fitting TRBD2. Germline CDR1 is SGHAT and CDR2 is FQNNGV. The CDR3 is made up of 15 amino acids. J gave up 4 bases and V 0 bases, and 2 bases lay outside the gene matches. This CDR3 is CASSLESSGYNEQFF. The CDR3 DNA follows: TGTGCCAGCAGCTTAGAGTCTAGCGGGTACAATGAGCAGTTCTTC.